These 11 T cell receptor beta chains came from one sample sequenced in a study of tumor and adjacent non-tumor tissue in lung cancer (dated by TCRdb to 2016 to 2019). Receptor amplification or capture employed multiplex PCR. This sample was sequenced with an Illumina HiSeq 2500. Following protocols modified from ARM-PCR, the researchers constructed TCRbeta libraries through three rounds of nested PCR with primers (Table S4). TCRdb trimmed the raw reads at Q25, called clones with MiXCR and kept productive beta chains. All rows with the same CDR3 protein become a single entry with the most common DNA and genes. This sample gives approximately 66,000 distinct CDR3 sequences in total; about 55% of them show up just once. Roughly 35% of the sample is held by the ten biggest clonotypes. RNA was isolated from bulk, unsorted tissue, and RNA quality was assessed with a NanoDrop ND-1000 and an Agilent 2100. The normal lung samples consisted of distant non-tumor tissue collected more than 3 cm from the tumor edge.

The sequencing sample was made of distant non-tumor lung tissue. These receptors all come from a man in his sixties or seventies with non-small cell lung cancer.

With regard to this clonotype: This sequence may be a read error, since a much larger clone differs from it by one base. The chain is built from TRBV10-3 and TRBJ1-1; 10 bases map to TRBD1. The CDR3 is made up of 17 amino acids. The germline V gene has CDR1 ENHRY and CDR2 SYGVKD. The CDR3 DNA reads TGTGCCATCAGTGACCAAAAGCCCGGGACAGGGGTTGGAGAAGCTCTCTTT. Amino acids: CAISDQKPGTGVGEALF.

This clonotype has just a few counts. This chain joins TRBV30 and TRBJ2-1; D may correspond to TRBD1 or TRBD2 (5 bases each). With 2 bases removed from V and 5 bases from J, the gap between germline ends came to 13 bases. This CDR3 has 14 amino acids. The germline V gene has CDR1 GTSNPN and CDR2 SVGIG (reference sequence). DNA of the CDR3: TGTGCCTGGAGTTCGTGGCAGGGAGACAATGAGCAGTTCTTC. Amino acid sequence: CAWSSWQGDNEQFF.

Points on this clonotype: Compared with germline, one end of the junction differs, possibly owing to a read error. This chain links TRBV11-2 with TRBJ2-5; a possible D gene is TRBD2 (7 bases). The CDR3 loop spans 17 amino acids. Germline CDR1 and CDR2: SGHAT and FQNNGV. Here the CDR3 DNA reads TGTGCCAGCAGCTTAGGCCCCCTGGGGGGGGCTCAAGAGACCCAATACTTC. This gives the protein CASSLGPLGGAQETQYF.

The rearrangement links TRBV20-1 to TRBJ2-7; D assignment may be TRBD1 or TRBD2 (5 bases each). The CDR3 runs to 12 residues. Trimming cost V 5 bases and J 3 bases, with 11 bases left between them. The germline V gene has CDR1 DFQATT and CDR2 SNEGSKA (reference sequence). CDR3 residues: CSAGTTYYEQYF. The CDR3 DNA sequence: TGCAGTGCTGGGACGACTTACTACGAGCAGTACTTC.

The chain joins TRBV10-3 to TRBJ2-7; D remains ambiguous. CDR1 is ENHRY, CDR2 SYGVKD, per germline. There are 14 residues in the CDR3. Trimming removed 6 bases from V and 3 bases from J, with 15 bases in between. The CDR3 sequence is CAIRSDRDHYEQYF. CDR3 nucleotides: TGTGCCATCAGATCTGATAGGGATCACTACGAGCAGTACTTC.

Comments on this clonotype: At one boundary the junction diverges from the germline segment, which might be a read error. The V gene is TRBV4-1, the J gene TRBJ2-1; 9 bases align to TRBD2. Looked up from germline, CDR1 is MGHRA and CDR2 is YSYEKL. CDR3 length: 17 residues. The CDR3 loop reads CASSHDGAGGPGNEQFF. CDR3 bases: TGCGCCAGTAGCCATGATGGGGCGGGAGGGCCGGGTAATGAGCAGTTCTTC.

Concerning this clonotype: It may be a read error: a sequence one base away is much more abundant. The CDR3 does not close with the conserved phenylalanine or tryptophan, likely indicating a read error. This chain joins TRBV10-3 and TRBJ2-2, with TRBD1 matching over 8 bases. Per the germline V gene, CDR1 is ENHRY and CDR2 is SYGVKD. V shed 7 bases and J 1 base; nucleotides not matched to a gene: 5. This CDR3 has 15 residues. The CDR3 here is CAITDRGQNTGELFL. CDR3 nucleotides: TGTGCCATCACTGACAGGGGACAGAACACCGGGGAGCTGTTTCTT.

In its sample, this clonotype was seen a few times. Sequence at one end of the junction differs from germline and may be a read error. The chain carries TRBV29-1 and TRBJ2-5; 8 bases map to TRBD1. CDR1 SQVTM and CDR2 ANQGSEA come from the germline V gene. This CDR3 spans 14 amino acids. Written as DNA, the CDR3 is TGCATCGTTGAATACCTACAGGGGGGAGTTGGTCAGTACTTC. Residues: CIVEYLQGGVGQYF.

The rearrangement uses TRBV11-2 and TRBJ2-7; 8 positions match TRBD1. This CDR3 has 15 amino acids. Trimming at V came to 4 bases and at J to 8 bases, leaving 13 bases not matched to a gene. The germline V gene has CDR1 SGHAT and CDR2 FQNNGV. In DNA, the CDR3 is TGTGCCAGCAGCTACACTGGGACAGGAGCATACAAGCAGTACTTC. This codes for CASSYTGTGAYKQYF.

This clonotype was recorded once. One end of the junction varies from germline; a read error may be responsible. This chain connects TRBV11-2 to TRBJ2-6, with a weak D call TRBD2 (6 bases). Germline CDR1 is SGHAT and CDR2 is FQNNGV. There are 17 residues in the CDR3. In DNA, the CDR3 is TGTGCGAGCAGCTCCCGGGGGAGTATCTCTGGGGCCAACGTCCTGACTTTC. As protein: CASSSRGSISGANVLTF.

To note about this clonotype: One end of the junction is discordant with germline, which a read error may explain. This sequence joins TRBV14 and TRBJ2-5, with D possibly matching TRBD2 (7 bases). Germline V gives CDR1 SGHDN, CDR2 FVKESK. This CDR3 contains 15 residues. CDR3 protein: CPSSHFRGGRETQYF. The CDR3 region has the DNA TGTCCCAGCAGCCACTTCAGGGGAGGGCGAGAGACCCAGTACTTC.